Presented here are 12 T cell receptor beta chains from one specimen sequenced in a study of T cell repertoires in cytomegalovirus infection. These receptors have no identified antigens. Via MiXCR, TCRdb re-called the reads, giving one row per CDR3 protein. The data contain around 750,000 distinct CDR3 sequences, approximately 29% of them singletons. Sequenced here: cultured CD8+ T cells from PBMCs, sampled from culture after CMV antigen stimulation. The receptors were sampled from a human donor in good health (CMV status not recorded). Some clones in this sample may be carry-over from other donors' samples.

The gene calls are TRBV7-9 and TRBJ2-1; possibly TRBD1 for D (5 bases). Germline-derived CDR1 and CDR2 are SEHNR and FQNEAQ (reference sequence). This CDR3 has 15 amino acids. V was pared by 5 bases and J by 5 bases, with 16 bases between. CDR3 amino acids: CASSHQGKRNNEQFF. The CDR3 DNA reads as TGTGCCAGCAGCCACCAGGGCAAAAGGAACAATGAGCAGTTCTTC. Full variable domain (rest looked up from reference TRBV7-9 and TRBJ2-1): DTGVSQNPRHKITKRGQNVTFRCDPISEHNRLYWYRQTLGQGPEFLTYFQNEAQLEKSRLLSDRFSAERPKGSFSTLEIQRTEQGDSAMYLCASSHQGKRNNEQFFGPGTRLTVL.

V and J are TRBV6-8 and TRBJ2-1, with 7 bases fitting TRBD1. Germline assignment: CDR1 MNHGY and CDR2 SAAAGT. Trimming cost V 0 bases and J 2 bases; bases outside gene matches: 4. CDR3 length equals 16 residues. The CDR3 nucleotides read TGTGCCAGCAGTTACTCGACGGGGACAGCCTACAATGAGCAGTTCTTC. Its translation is CASSYSTGTAYNEQFF.

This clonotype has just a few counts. The chain's CDR3 is CASSPPSGRSQETQYF. CDR3 bases: TGTGCCAGCAGCCCCCCTAGCGGGAGGAGCCAAGAGACCCAGTACTTC. This chain joins TRBV7-9 and TRBJ2-5, with 11 bases aligning to TRBD2. This CDR3 comprises 16 residues. With V trimmed by 5 bases and J by 1 base, 6 bases remained unmatched. The germline CDR1 and CDR2 sequences are SEHNR and FQNEAQ (reference sequence).

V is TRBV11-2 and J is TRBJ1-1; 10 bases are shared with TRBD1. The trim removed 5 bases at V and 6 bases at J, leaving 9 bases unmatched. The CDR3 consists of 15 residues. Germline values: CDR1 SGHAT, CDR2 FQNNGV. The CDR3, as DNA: TGTGCCAGCAGCCTATTCGGGACAGGGGAATCTGAAGCTTTCTTT. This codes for CASSLFGTGESEAFF.

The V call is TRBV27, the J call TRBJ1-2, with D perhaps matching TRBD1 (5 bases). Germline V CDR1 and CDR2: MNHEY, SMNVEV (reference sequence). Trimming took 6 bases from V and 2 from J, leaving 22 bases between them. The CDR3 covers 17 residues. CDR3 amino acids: CASSPGLLREINYGYTF. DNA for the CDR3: TGTGCCAGCAGCCCGGGACTTCTTAGGGAAATAAACTATGGCTACACCTTC.

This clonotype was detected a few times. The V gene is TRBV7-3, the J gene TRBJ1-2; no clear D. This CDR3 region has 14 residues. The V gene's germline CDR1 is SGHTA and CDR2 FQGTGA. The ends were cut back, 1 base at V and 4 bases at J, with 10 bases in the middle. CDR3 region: CASSLRVDGYGYTF. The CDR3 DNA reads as TGTGCCAGCAGCTTAAGAGTGGACGGCTATGGCTACACCTTC.

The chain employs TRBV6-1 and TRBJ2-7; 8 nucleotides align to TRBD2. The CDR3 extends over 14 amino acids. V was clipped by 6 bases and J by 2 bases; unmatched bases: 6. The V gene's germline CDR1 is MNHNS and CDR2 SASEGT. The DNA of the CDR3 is TGTGCCAGCAGCGGGGTAGCGGGGCCCTACGAGCAGTACTTC. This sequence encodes CASSGVAGPYEQYF.

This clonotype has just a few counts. CDR3 nucleotides: TGCGCCAGCAGCCAAGAGGGGATCTATGGCTACACCTTC. Protein: CASSQEGIYGYTF. The chain links TRBV4-1 to TRBJ1-2; D remains unclear. V was cut by 0 bases and J by 4 bases, with 6 bases left in between. CDR3 length: 13 amino acids. Germline V CDR1 and CDR2: MGHRA, YSYEKL.

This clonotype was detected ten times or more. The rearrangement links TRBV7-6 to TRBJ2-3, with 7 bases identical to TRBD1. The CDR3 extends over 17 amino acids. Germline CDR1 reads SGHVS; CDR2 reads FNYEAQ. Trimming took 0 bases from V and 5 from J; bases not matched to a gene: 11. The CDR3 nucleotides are TGTGCCAGCAGCTTAGCGTCGAACCAGGGGGATGGAGATACGCAGTATTTT. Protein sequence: CASSLASNQGDGDTQYF.

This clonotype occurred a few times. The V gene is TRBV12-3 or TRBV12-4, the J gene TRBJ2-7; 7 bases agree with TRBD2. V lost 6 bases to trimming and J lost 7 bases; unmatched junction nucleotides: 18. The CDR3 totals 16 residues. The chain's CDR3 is CASSWESGRGPGEQYF. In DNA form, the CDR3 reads TGTGCCAGCAGCTGGGAGTCTGGGAGGGGACCGGGGGAGCAGTACTTC.

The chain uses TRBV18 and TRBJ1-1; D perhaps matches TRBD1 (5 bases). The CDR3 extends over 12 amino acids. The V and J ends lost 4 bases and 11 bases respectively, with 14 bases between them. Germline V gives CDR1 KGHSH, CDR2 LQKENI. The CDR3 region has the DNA TGTGCCAGCTCACGGCGATCCTGGGGGGCTTTCTTT. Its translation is CASSRRSWGAFF.

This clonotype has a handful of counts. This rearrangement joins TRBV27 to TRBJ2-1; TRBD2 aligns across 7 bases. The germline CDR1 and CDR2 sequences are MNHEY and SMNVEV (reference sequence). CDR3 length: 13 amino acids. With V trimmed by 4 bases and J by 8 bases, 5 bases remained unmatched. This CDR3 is CASSWGGGDEQFF. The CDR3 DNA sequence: TGTGCCAGCAGTTGGGGGGGTGGGGATGAGCAGTTCTTC.